The 19 T cell receptor beta chains below all came from one sample that was sequenced in a study of sequential checkpoint blockade in melanoma. Treatment meaning: randomized to nivolumab then ipilimumab (arm A) or the reverse (arm B). The assay was immunoSEQ multiplex PCR, and TCRdb's table has in-frame clones only and misses some. This table has 2,500 to 3,000 clones, about 22% appearing once. The source material was tumor tissue (inferred from file names), sampled from a patient given nivolumab and ipilimumab in sequence. The source of these receptors is a human donor with melanoma.

This clone showed up just a few times. The V call is TRBV6-8, the J call TRBJ2-7, with a tentative D call TRBD1 (6 bases). The germline V gene has CDR1 MNHGY and CDR2 SAAAGT. The CDR3 runs 15 residues. Trimming stripped 2 bases from V and 1 base from J, with 12 bases between. This CDR3 is CASSYAGVQSYEQYV. CDR3 DNA sequence: TGTGCCAGCAGTTACGCAGGGGTTCAGTCCTACGAGCAGTACGTC.

Sample share makes this clone medium-sized. The chain combines TRBV10-3 with TRBJ2-1; 13 bases map to TRBD2. Germline CDR1 ENHRY, CDR2 SYGVKD. With V trimmed by 0 bases and J by 8 bases, 4 bases remained unmatched. The CDR3 runs to 16 residues. The CDR3 coding sequence is TGTGCCATCAGTGAGTCTAGCGGACTAGCGGGAGATGAGCAGTTCTTC. This translates into CAISESSGLAGDEQFF.

By its share, this clone is medium-sized. The chain combines TRBV6-1 with TRBJ1-6; no reliable D call. This CDR3 region has 16 residues. Germline assignment: CDR1 MNHNS and CDR2 SASEGT. Between the trimmed V and J ends, which lost 0 bases and 9 bases, there was a span of 15 bases. As DNA, the CDR3 is TGTGCCAGCAGTGAAGCGGGCGGGTTTTCCCCTTCACCCCTCCACTTT. Its translation: CASSEAGGFSPSPLHF.

This clone is categorized as medium-sized. The rearrangement joins TRBV4-1 to TRBJ2-2; D may be TRBD1 or TRBD2 (5 bases each). CDR1 MGHRA and CDR2 YSYEKL come from the germline V gene. The CDR3 is made up of 17 amino acids. V gave up 3 bases and J gave up 0 bases, with 14 bases separating them. CDR3 in DNA: TGCGCCAGCAGCCATTACGAGTGGGACCCGAACACCGGGGAGCTGTTTTTT. This sequence encodes CASSHYEWDPNTGELFF.

This clone showed up just a few times. This chain joins TRBV11-3 and TRBJ1-1; the D gene is possibly TRBD1 (5 bases). V shed 5 bases and J shed 0 bases, with 10 bases lying between them. There are 14 residues in the CDR3. Germline values: CDR1 SGHNT, CDR2 YENEEA. CDR3 coding DNA: TGTGCCAGCAGCCTGACAGCCATGAACACTGAAGCTTTCTTT. Protein product: CASSLTAMNTEAFF. Together with reference TRBV11-3 and TRBJ1-1, the CDR3 gives the full variable domain: EAGVVQSPRYKIIEKKQPVAFWCNPISGHNTLYWYLQNLGQGPELLIRYENEEAVDDSQLPKDRFSAERLKGVDSTLKIQPAELGDSAVYLCASSLTAMNTEAFFGQGTRLTVV.

This clone has only a few counts. The chain combines TRBV4-1 with TRBJ2-3; 10 nucleotides match TRBD2. Germline-derived CDR1 and CDR2 are MGHRA and YSYEKL. V lost 4 bases to trimming and J lost 5 bases; unmatched junction nucleotides: 9. This CDR3 comprises 16 residues. Here the CDR3 reads CASSPGASGSGDTQYF. CDR3 DNA sequence: TGCGCCAGCAGCCCAGGGGCTAGCGGGAGCGGAGATACGCAGTATTTT.

This clone was seen more than once but under ten times. The chain links TRBV6-8 to TRBJ2-3, with 7 bases that match TRBD1. Germline trimming cut 8 bases from V and 2 bases from J; bases unmatched to any gene: 4. This CDR3 has 13 residues. The germline gives CDR1 MNHGY, CDR2 SAAAGT. DNA of the CDR3: TGTGCCAGCCGGGGACAGCTCACAGATACGCAGTATTTT. As protein: CASRGQLTDTQYF.

By its share, this clone is medium-sized. The chain is built from TRBV11-3 and TRBJ1-1, with TRBD1 as a possible D gene (5 bases). V was pared by 1 base and J by 8 bases, with 14 bases between. This CDR3 spans 14 amino acids. Germline CDR1 is SGHNT and CDR2 is YENEEA. The CDR3 DNA reads as TGTGCCAGCAGCTTAGGCGTACAGGCCCTCGAAGCTTTCTTT. Amino acids: CASSLGVQALEAFF.

This clone is medium-sized by share. The chain carries TRBV6-8 and TRBJ2-1, with TRBD2 matching over 8 bases. CDR1 is MNHGY, CDR2 SAAAGT, per germline. The CDR3 is made up of 12 amino acids. Trimming took 7 bases from V and 9 from J; bases not matched to a gene: 5. This CDR3 is CASIGLASEQFF. DNA of the CDR3: TGTGCCAGCATAGGACTAGCTAGTGAGCAGTTCTTC.

The chain carries TRBV6-8 and TRBJ2-7; 9 nucleotides match TRBD2. The ends lost 8 bases at V and 0 bases at J; junction bases unmatched: 14. The CDR3 runs to 17 residues. The germline CDR1 and CDR2 sequences are MNHGY and SAAAGT. The CDR3 coding sequence is TGTGCCAGCGCAAGCGCTAGCGGGATTATACGCTCCTACGAGCAGTACTTC. It is translated as CASASASGIIRSYEQYF.

In this sample, this clone turned up a few times. The chain employs TRBV6-8 and TRBJ1-5; no definite D call. Per the germline V gene, CDR1 is MNHGY and CDR2 is SAAAGT. The CDR3 is 14 amino acids. The V gene lost 8 bases and the J gene lost 0 bases, with 11 bases spanning the gap. The CDR3 is CASSLTYSNQPQHF. In DNA form, the CDR3 reads TGTGCCAGCTCCCTCACTTATAGCAATCAGCCCCAGCATTTT.

V is TRBV9 and J is TRBJ2-3, with D possibly being TRBD1 (6 bases). CDR1 SGDLS and CDR2 YYNGEE come from the germline V gene. This CDR3 has 15 residues. V gave up 4 bases and J gave up 4 bases, with 16 bases separating them. The CDR3 reads CASSTGTLQADTQYF. The CDR3 DNA reads as TGTGCCAGCAGCACCGGGACACTGCAGGCAGATACGCAGTATTTT.

The chain recombines TRBV5-1 with TRBJ2-7, with TRBD2 matching 13 bases. The CDR3 is 19 residues long. Germline CDR1 is SGHRS and CDR2 is YFSETQ. The V and J ends lost 0 bases and 0 bases, in that order; junction bases with no gene match: 9. For the CDR3, the DNA is TGCGCCAGCAGCTTGGGCTGGACTAGCGGGGGACAGAGCTCCTACGAGCAGTACTTC. Its protein is CASSLGWTSGGQSSYEQYF.

This clone appeared many times. The V and J genes are TRBV11-3 and TRBJ1-2; possible D gene TRBD1, 6 bases. This CDR3 has 15 amino acids. V was shortened by 3 bases and J by 4 bases, with 15 bases between the two germline ends. CDR1 is SGHNT and CDR2 is YENEEA in the germline V gene. The DNA for the CDR3 is TGTGCCAGCAGCTTGGTTGGGGGCGCAGGCTATGGCTACACCTTC. It specifies CASSLVGGAGYGYTF.

This sequence joins TRBV5-1 and TRBJ1-2; D not resolved. The ends were cut back, 0 bases at V and 4 bases at J, with 19 bases in the middle. The germline V gene has CDR1 SGHRS and CDR2 YFSETQ. The CDR3 is 17 amino acids. The DNA of the CDR3 is TGCGCCAGCAGCTTGGCTTTTACATCGGCGGGAGGCTATGGCTACACCTTC. Translated, it gives CASSLAFTSAGGYGYTF.

The chain employs TRBV29-1 and TRBJ1-1; 7 nucleotides match TRBD1. The V segment lost 5 bases and the J segment 4 bases; nucleotides outside the gene matches: 4. The CDR3 is made up of 12 amino acids. CDR1 and CDR2 from the germline V gene are SQVTM and ANQGSEA. This chain's CDR3 is CSVRQGATEAFF. The CDR3 DNA is TGCAGCGTTCGACAGGGCGCCACTGAAGCTTTCTTT.

The V and J genes are TRBV6-8 and TRBJ1-1; 8 nucleotides align to TRBD1. The V gene end was trimmed by 5 bases and the J gene end by 5 bases; junction bases not matched to a gene: 7. The germline V gene encodes CDR1 MNHGY and CDR2 SAAAGT. The CDR3 extends over 14 amino acids. This CDR3 is CASSHQGARTEAFF. CDR3 DNA sequence: TGTGCCAGCAGTCACCAGGGGGCGAGGACTGAAGCTTTCTTT.

By share of the sample, this clone is medium-sized. The J gene is TRBJ1-2, the V gene TRBV11-3, with D perhaps TRBD1 (5 bases). This CDR3 spans 17 amino acids. Germline values: CDR1 SGHNT, CDR2 YENEEA. V was trimmed by 4 bases and J by 3 bases, leaving 21 bases between them. The chain's CDR3 is CASSSRVSGARDYGYTF. CDR3 DNA sequence: TGTGCCAGCAGCTCAAGGGTTTCCGGGGCACGAGACTATGGCTACACCTTC. The entire variable domain, with the rest obtained from reference TRBV11-3 and TRBJ1-2, is as follows: EAGVVQSPRYKIIEKKQPVAFWCNPISGHNTLYWYLQNLGQGPELLIRYENEEAVDDSQLPKDRFSAERLKGVDSTLKIQPAELGDSAVYLCASSSRVSGARDYGYTFGSGTRLTVV.

This clone was counted between two and nine times. This chain uses TRBV6-8 with TRBJ2-7; D is perhaps TRBD2 (6 bases). V was cut by 5 bases and J by 0 bases, with 29 bases left in between. CDR3 length: 20 residues. The germline V gene encodes CDR1 MNHGY and CDR2 SAAAGT. In DNA form, the CDR3 reads TGTGCCAGCAGTCGACTACATTCTAGCGTCAAAATCGAAAGCTCCTACGAGCAGTACGTC. It is translated as CASSRLHSSVKIESSYEQYV.